This T cell receptor (beta chain) was obtained from a study of blood T cell repertoires in COVID-19. Study-level background: Samples came from the United States, Italy and Spain, spanning acute and convalescent COVID-19. In each case, the material was cDNA or gDNA derived from T cells, B-cell-depleted T cells, or PBMCs.

This CDR3 has 14 residues. With 6 bases removed from V and 7 bases from J, the gap between germline ends came to 16 bases. The V gene's germline CDR1 is ENHRY and CDR2 SYGVKD. In the authors' workflow: Amplification of reference gene primers provided the estimated nucleated cell counts. Profiling relied on immunoSEQ multiplex PCR, and the TCRdb table lists in-frame clones only, not all of them. That table furnishes V, J and clone size, whereas the DNA furnished D and trimming. Of 110,000 to 150,000 clones in the sample, around 80% were seen once. The V and J genes are TRBV10-3 and TRBJ2-1; D is possibly TRBD1 (5 bases). The TCR was taken from a man aged 55 to 70 with acute or convalescent COVID-19. Sequencing input: peripheral blood. The CDR3 loop reads CAIRGGAMGNEQFF. The CDR3 DNA follows: TGTGCCATCAGAGGTGGGGCGATGGGGAATGAGCAGTTCTTC.